Below, 31 T cell receptor beta chains from the same sample are listed, as sequenced in a study of T cells in Graves' hyperthyroidism and ophthalmopathy. What was amplified from RNA transcripts were TCR beta CDR3 regions. HTBI primers were employed in a first-round RT-PCR of the TCR CDR3. From the multiplex PCR reads, TCRdb called clonotypes with MiXCR, one entry per CDR3 protein. The sample shows fewer than 450,000 distinct CDR3 sequences, less than 20% of them seen only once. Sequences were obtained from blood. These TCRs come from a man aged 18 to 30 with Graves' ophthalmopathy.

This clonotype appeared many times. This chain uses TRBV9 with TRBJ1-2, with a tentative D call TRBD1 (6 bases). This CDR3 comprises 14 residues. Germline CDR1 reads SGDLS; CDR2 reads YYNGEE. V shed 0 bases and J shed 1 base, with 7 bases lying between them. CDR3 in amino acids: CASSVGQDNYGYTF. CDR3 DNA sequence: TGTGCCAGCAGCGTAGGACAGGATAACTATGGCTACACCTTC. Full variable domain (remainder filled in from reference TRBV9 and TRBJ1-2): DSGVTQTPKHLITATGQRVTLRCSPRSGDLSVYWYQQSLDQGLQFLIQYYNGEERAKGNILERFSAQQFPDLHSELNLSSLELGDSALYFCASSVGQDNYGYTFGSGTRLTVV.

This clonotype was observed a few times. The V gene is TRBV10-3, the J gene TRBJ1-5; 8 bases are shared with TRBD1. The CDR3 is 16 amino acids. Trimming at V came to 0 bases and at J to 3 bases, leaving 4 bases not matched to a gene. CDR1 is ENHRY, CDR2 SYGVKD, per germline. The CDR3 DNA reads TGTGCCATCAGTGAGTCAAGGGGACAGGTCAATCAGCCCCAGCATTTT. Its translation is CAISESRGQVNQPQHF.

J is TRBJ2-1 and V is TRBV7-9; 9 bases match TRBD2. There are 17 residues in the CDR3. The germline V gene encodes CDR1 SEHNR and CDR2 FQNEAQ (reference sequence). Trimming removed 6 bases from V and 6 bases from J; junction bases left unmatched: 15. The CDR3 DNA reads as TGTGCCAGCAGTCGGGACTCTAGCGGGGAGGCCGCCAATGAGCAGTTCTTC. Translated: CASSRDSSGEAANEQFF.

The sample holds a few counts of this clonotype. The chain carries TRBV20-1 and TRBJ1-6, with D perhaps matching TRBD1 (6 bases). Germline loops: CDR1 DFQATT, CDR2 SNEGSKA (reference sequence). The CDR3 sequence is 16 residues long. V lost 6 bases and J lost 0, with 15 bases in between. CDR3 residues: CSATQQGGSYNSPLHF. The CDR3 DNA sequence: TGCAGTGCAACTCAACAGGGTGGCTCCTATAATTCACCCCTCCACTTT.

This clonotype has a count of ten or more. The chain joins TRBV7-9 to TRBJ1-1, with a weak D call TRBD1 (5 bases). The CDR3 has 14 amino acids. Germline lookup yields CDR1 SEHNR and CDR2 FQNEAQ (reference sequence). Between the trimmed V and J ends, which lost 1 base and 4 bases, there was a span of 10 bases. CDR3 sequence: CASSLEWDRTEAFF. In nucleotides, the CDR3 is TGTGCCAGCAGCTTAGAGTGGGACCGCACTGAAGCTTTCTTT.

The chain carries TRBV19 and TRBJ2-6, with 9 bases identical to TRBD1. The CDR3 has 20 residues. J gave up 0 bases and V 5 bases, and 14 bases lay outside the gene matches. Looked up from germline, CDR1 is LNHDA and CDR2 is SQIVND (reference sequence). In nucleotides, the CDR3 is TGTGCCAGTAGTCTCCCGGGCGGGACAGGGTCCGCCTCTGGGGCCAACGTCCTGACTTTC. Protein: CASSLPGGTGSASGANVLTF. The full variable domain, its missing parts supplied by reference TRBV19 and TRBJ2-6, is DGGITQSPKYLFRKEGQNVTLSCEQNLNHDAMYWYRQDPGQGLRLIYYSQIVNDFQKGDIAEGYSVSREKKESFPLTVTSAQKNPTAFYLCASSLPGGTGSASGANVLTFGAGSRLTVL.

In this sample, this clonotype turned up many times. The chain uses TRBV24-1 and TRBJ2-3; D remains unclear. Germline-derived CDR1 and CDR2 are KGHDR and SFDVKD. The CDR3 has 14 amino acids. V was trimmed by 0 bases and J by 0 bases, leaving 3 bases between them. Written as DNA, the CDR3 is TGTGCCACCAGTGATTTGTCGAGCACAGATACGCAGTATTTT. Translated: CATSDLSSTDTQYF.

This sequence joins TRBV5-1 and TRBJ2-1; no definite D call. The V end lost 3 bases, the J end lost 9 bases, and 10 bases lay between the germline ends. Per the germline V gene, CDR1 is SGHRS and CDR2 is YFSETQ. The CDR3 runs to 12 residues. The chain's CDR3 is CASSSQAIEQFF. CDR3 DNA sequence: TGCGCCAGCAGCTCGCAGGCTATTGAGCAGTTCTTC.

This clonotype was recorded a few times. J is TRBJ1-4 and V is TRBV12-3 or TRBV12-4; unclear D gene. The CDR3 extends over 14 amino acids. V lost 1 base and J 7 bases, leaving 10 bases between the germline ends. The CDR3 DNA is TGTGCCAGCAGTTTAGACCGATTAACTGAAAAACTGTTTTTT. Its translation: CASSLDRLTEKLFF.

This clonotype was recorded at least ten times. The rearrangement links TRBV7-8 to TRBJ1-2; D gene ambiguous. This CDR3 has 14 amino acids. The V and J ends lost 3 bases and 8 bases respectively, with 16 bases between them. The germline CDR1 and CDR2 sequences are SGHVS and FQNEAQ. CDR3 residues: CASSFGRSEWGYTF. The CDR3 coding sequence is TGTGCCAGCAGCTTTGGCAGGTCCGAGTGGGGCTACACCTTC.

Many counts were recorded for this clonotype. J is TRBJ1-3 and V is TRBV7-8, with 9 positions matching TRBD1. After removal of 5 bases from V and 7 bases from J, the junction contained 12 bases not matched to a gene. Germline CDR1 reads SGHVS; CDR2 reads FQNEAQ. The CDR3 runs to 16 residues. CDR3 region: CASSHGDRANWNTIYF. The CDR3 coding sequence is TGTGCCAGCAGCCACGGGGACAGGGCTAATTGGAACACCATATATTTT.

At least ten counts were recorded for this clonotype. V usage is TRBV11-3 and J usage is TRBJ2-1, with D perhaps assigned TRBD1 or TRBD2 (5 bases each). This CDR3 has 13 residues. Germline CDR1 is SGHNT and CDR2 is YENEEA. Trimming cost V 2 bases and J 10 bases, with 12 bases left between them. Written as DNA, the CDR3 is TGTGCCAGCAGCTTATCAAGGGGCGGGGAGCAGTTCTTC. As protein: CASSLSRGGEQFF.

The V and J genes are TRBV5-1 and TRBJ2-5, with D possibly TRBD2 on 6 matching bases. V dropped 0 bases and J dropped 1 base, with 10 bases sitting between them. The CDR3 sequence is 15 residues long. Germline V lookup: CDR1 SGHRS, CDR2 YFSETQ. The CDR3 spells CASSLVRDFQETQYF. CDR3 DNA sequence: TGCGCCAGCAGCTTGGTTCGGGACTTCCAAGAGACCCAGTACTTC. The full variable domain, in which reference TRBV5-1 and TRBJ2-5 provide the parts outside the CDR3, is KAGVTQTPRYLIKTRGQQVTLSCSPISGHRSVSWYQQTPGQGLQFLFEYFSETQRNKGNFPGRFSGRQFSNSRSEMNVSTLELGDSALYLCASSLVRDFQETQYFGPGTRLLVL.

The V gene is TRBV7-2, the J gene TRBJ2-5, with 9 bases identical to TRBD1. V lost 4 bases and J lost 2; bases outside the gene matches: 5. The CDR3 consists of 15 residues. Germline lookup yields CDR1 SGHTA and CDR2 FQGNSA. This CDR3 reads CASSYQTGGQETQYF. The CDR3 nucleotides are TGTGCCAGCAGCTATCAGACAGGGGGTCAAGAGACCCAGTACTTC. Using reference TRBV7-2 and TRBJ2-5 for the parts outside the CDR3, the full variable domain is GAGVSQSPSNKVTEKGKDVELRCDPISGHTALYWYRQSLGQGLEFLIYFQGNSAPDKSGLPSDRFSAERTGGSVSTLTIQRTQQEDSAVYLCASSYQTGGQETQYFGPGTRLLVL.

This clonotype was counted a few times. The rearrangement uses TRBV11-2 and TRBJ1-4; D possibly corresponds to TRBD1 (6 bases). The ends were cut back, 5 bases at V and 4 bases at J, with 23 bases in the middle. The germline V gene encodes CDR1 SGHAT and CDR2 FQNNGV. This CDR3 spans 18 amino acids. The CDR3 region is CASSAGRGGAGRNEKLFF. The CDR3 nucleotides are TGTGCCAGCAGCGCCGGCCGGGGGGGGGCGGGACGTAATGAAAAACTGTTTTTT.

This chain connects TRBV6-5 to TRBJ1-1; 9 nucleotides line up with TRBD1. The CDR3 sequence is 17 residues long. J was trimmed by 5 bases and V by 0 bases; bases with no gene match: 10. Germline loops: CDR1 MNHEY, CDR2 SVGAGI. CDR3 in DNA: TGTGCCAGCAGTTACTCGGGGGGACAGGGCCAGAAGACTGAAGCTTTCTTT. Translation gives CASSYSGGQGQKTEAFF.

This clonotype was picked up a small number of times. This chain uses TRBV28 with TRBJ2-7; no firm D call. CDR1 MDHEN and CDR2 SYDVKM come from the germline V gene. Trimming removed 6 bases at V and 4 bases at J, with 16 bases between. CDR3 length equals 14 residues. In DNA, the CDR3 is TGTGCCAGCAGCTTTAACAGTAATGGTTACGAGCAGTACTTC. Translating gives CASSFNSNGYEQYF.

To note about this clonotype: One end of the junction does not line up with germline, which may come from a read error. The chain joins TRBV28 to TRBJ2-2, with 9 bases lining up with TRBD1. This CDR3 contains 14 residues. CDR1 and CDR2 from the germline V gene are MDHEN and SYDVKM. CDR3 sequence: CASTLQGAAGELFF. The CDR3 DNA sequence: TGTGCCAGCACTTTACAGGGGGCGGCCGGGGAGCTGTTTTTT.

This clonotype showed up many times. The chain links TRBV7-9 to TRBJ2-7, with D possibly being TRBD2 (5 bases). Trimming took off 5 bases at V and 0 bases at J, with 17 bases between the two ends. CDR1 and CDR2 from the germline V gene are SEHNR and FQNEAQ (reference sequence). CDR3 length equals 16 residues. CDR3 nucleotide sequence: TGTGCCAGCAGCCCGAATGCCGGGATGAGCTCCTACGAGCAGTACTTC. This translates into CASSPNAGMSSYEQYF.

This clonotype has ten or more counts. The rearrangement joins TRBV2 to TRBJ2-5; D is unclear. CDR3 length: 13 residues. CDR1 is SNHLY and CDR2 is FYNNEI in the germline V gene. Trimming took off 5 bases at V and 5 bases at J, with 12 bases between the two ends. DNA for the CDR3: TGTGCCAGCAGTCCAGGCCTGGGGGAGACCCAGTACTTC. As protein: CASSPGLGETQYF.

This clonotype was counted ten times or more. The rearrangement uses TRBV6-1 and TRBJ2-7; D call uncertain. The V gene's germline CDR1 is MNHNS and CDR2 SASEGT. The V end was cut by 5 bases, the J end by 5 bases, with 16 bases between. The CDR3 totals 14 residues. This CDR3 is CASSYDRLRNEQYF. DNA of the CDR3: TGTGCCAGCAGTTATGACCGGTTGAGAAACGAGCAGTACTTC.

The sample holds many counts of this clonotype. CDR3 residues: CASSLDRGHNTEAFF. In DNA form, the CDR3 reads TGTGCCAGCAGCTTGGACAGGGGCCATAACACTGAAGCTTTCTTT. The chain recombines TRBV5-6 with TRBJ1-1; 7 nucleotides line up with TRBD1. CDR3 length: 15 amino acids. With 0 bases clipped from V and 2 bases from J, the junction kept 4 bases outside the gene matches. The germline V gene has CDR1 SGHDT and CDR2 YYEEEE.

The CDR3 DNA follows: TGTGCCAGTAAAGAGGGGACAGGGACCAATTCACCCCTCCACTTT. Amino acids: CASKEGTGTNSPLHF. V is TRBV19 and J is TRBJ1-6; 9 bases map to TRBD1. Germline V gene lookup returns CDR1 LNHDA and CDR2 SQIVND (reference sequence). This CDR3 region has 15 residues. V lost 7 bases and J lost 7; bases outside the gene matches: 8.

The gene calls are TRBV19 and TRBJ1-5; D not resolved. The ends were cut back, 5 bases at V and 5 bases at J, with 10 bases in the middle. This CDR3 is built from 13 residues. Germline V CDR1 and CDR2: LNHDA, SQIVND (reference sequence). Here the CDR3 DNA reads TGTGCCAGTAGTGGGTTAAGGGATCAGCCCCAGCATTTT. As protein: CASSGLRDQPQHF.

In this sample, this clonotype turned up a few times. This sequence joins TRBV20-1 and TRBJ2-2, with TRBD2 matching over 8 bases. Trimming took 7 bases from V and 4 from J; bases not matched to a gene: 5. The germline V gene has CDR1 DFQATT and CDR2 SNEGSKA (reference sequence). CDR3 length: 13 residues. CDR3 nucleotide sequence: TGCAGTGTGGGCGGGGGGCCCACCGGGGAGCTGTTTTTT. This codes for CSVGGGPTGELFF.

This clonotype was seen more than once but under ten times. CDR3 nucleotides: TGTGCCAGCAGCTTAACGTGGACAGGGACCACAGATACGCAGTATTTT. Its translation is CASSLTWTGTTDTQYF. This chain uses TRBV13 with TRBJ2-3, with 8 bases aligning to TRBD1. Looked up from germline, CDR1 is PRHDT and CDR2 is FYEKMQ (reference sequence). The CDR3 loop spans 16 amino acids. The V gene end was trimmed by 2 bases and the J gene end by 2 bases; junction bases not matched to a gene: 6.

The chain uses TRBV14 and TRBJ1-2, with 11 nucleotides matching TRBD1. V shed 2 bases and J 6 bases; nucleotides not matched to a gene: 5. This CDR3 is built from 15 residues. Germline assignment: CDR1 SGHDN and CDR2 FVKESK. CDR3 DNA sequence: TGTGCCAGCAGCCAATGGGACAGGGGGAATCATGGCTACACCTTC. Amino acids: CASSQWDRGNHGYTF.

Many counts were recorded for this clonotype. This sequence joins TRBV12-3 or TRBV12-4 and TRBJ1-2, with no clear D. The CDR3 is made up of 11 amino acids. Trimming pared 3 bases from V and 7 bases from J, leaving 6 bases between. The DNA of the CDR3 is TGTGCCAGCAGTTTGGAGGCTGGCTACACCTTC. Translating gives CASSLEAGYTF.

This clonotype was counted at least ten times. The chain couples TRBV28 to TRBJ2-7; unclear D gene. Germline-derived CDR1 and CDR2 are MDHEN and SYDVKM. CDR3 length: 15 amino acids. V lost 1 base, J lost 1 base, and 11 bases lay in between. CDR3 sequence (DNA): TGTGCCAGCAGTTTATTTCCGGATCCTTCCTACGAGCAGTACTTC. This codes for CASSLFPDPSYEQYF.

Comments on this clonotype: A much more abundant neighbour one base away suggests this may be a read error. This chain links TRBV5-1 with TRBJ2-7, with D perhaps TRBD1 or TRBD2 (5 bases each). The V and J ends lost 4 bases and 6 bases respectively, with 17 bases between them. Germline values: CDR1 SGHRS, CDR2 YFSETQ. This CDR3 region has 14 residues. The DNA of the CDR3 is TGCGCCAGCAGCCGAGGGGACGGCGCCTTCGAGCAGTACTTC. Translation: CASSRGDGAFEQYF.

The rearrangement links TRBV29-1 to TRBJ2-5; D may be TRBD1 (6 bases). From germline, CDR1 is SQVTM and CDR2 ANQGSEA. This CDR3 region has 14 residues. Trimming pared 6 bases from V and 2 bases from J, leaving 16 bases between. CDR3 amino acids: CSVRTRTAQETQYF. The CDR3 nucleotides are TGCAGCGTGCGAACCAGGACAGCACAAGAGACCCAGTACTTC.